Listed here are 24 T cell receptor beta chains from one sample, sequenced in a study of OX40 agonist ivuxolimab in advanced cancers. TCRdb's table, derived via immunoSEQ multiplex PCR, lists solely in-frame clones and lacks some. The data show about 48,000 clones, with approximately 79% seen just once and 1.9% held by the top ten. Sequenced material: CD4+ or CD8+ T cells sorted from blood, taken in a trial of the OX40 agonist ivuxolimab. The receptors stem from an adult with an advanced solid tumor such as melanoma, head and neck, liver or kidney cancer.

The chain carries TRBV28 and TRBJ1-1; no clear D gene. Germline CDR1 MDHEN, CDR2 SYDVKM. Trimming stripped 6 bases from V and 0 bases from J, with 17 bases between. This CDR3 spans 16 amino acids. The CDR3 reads CASSPWDAKLNTEAFF. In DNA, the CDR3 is TGTGCCAGCAGCCCGTGGGATGCAAAGTTGAACACTGAAGCTTTCTTT.

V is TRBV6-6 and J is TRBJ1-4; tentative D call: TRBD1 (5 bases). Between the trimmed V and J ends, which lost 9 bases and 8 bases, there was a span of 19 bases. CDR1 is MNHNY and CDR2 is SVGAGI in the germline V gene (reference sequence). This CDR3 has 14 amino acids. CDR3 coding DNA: TGTGCCAGTAGGGGAGGATACGGTGGCGAAAAACTGTTTTTT. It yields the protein CASRGGYGGEKLFF.

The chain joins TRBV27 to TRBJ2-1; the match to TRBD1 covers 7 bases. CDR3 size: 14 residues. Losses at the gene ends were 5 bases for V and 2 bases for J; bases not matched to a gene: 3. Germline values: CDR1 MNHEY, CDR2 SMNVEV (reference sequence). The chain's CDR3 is CASSVDRAYNEQFF. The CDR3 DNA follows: TGTGCCAGCAGTGTTGACAGGGCCTACAATGAGCAGTTCTTC.

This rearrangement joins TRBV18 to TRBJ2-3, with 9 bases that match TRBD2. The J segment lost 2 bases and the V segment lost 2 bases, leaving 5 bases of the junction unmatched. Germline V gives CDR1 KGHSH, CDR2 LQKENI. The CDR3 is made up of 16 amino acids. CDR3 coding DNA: TGTGCCAGCTCACCAAGCCCTAGCGGGAACACAGATACGCAGTATTTT. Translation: CASSPSPSGNTDTQYF.

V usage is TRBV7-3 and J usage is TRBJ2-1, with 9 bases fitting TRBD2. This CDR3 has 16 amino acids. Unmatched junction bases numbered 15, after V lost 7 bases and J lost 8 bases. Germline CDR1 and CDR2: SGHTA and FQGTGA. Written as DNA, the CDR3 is TGTGCCAGCACTCCCGGGTCGGCGGGGGGGCGAGATGAGCAGTTCTTC. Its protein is CASTPGSAGGRDEQFF.

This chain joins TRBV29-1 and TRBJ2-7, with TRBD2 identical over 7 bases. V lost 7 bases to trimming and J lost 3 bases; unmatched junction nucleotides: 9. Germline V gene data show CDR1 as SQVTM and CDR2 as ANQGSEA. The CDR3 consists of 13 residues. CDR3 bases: TGCAGCGGGAAGGGAGGGGATGGCTACGAGCAGTACTTC. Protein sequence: CSGKGGDGYEQYF.

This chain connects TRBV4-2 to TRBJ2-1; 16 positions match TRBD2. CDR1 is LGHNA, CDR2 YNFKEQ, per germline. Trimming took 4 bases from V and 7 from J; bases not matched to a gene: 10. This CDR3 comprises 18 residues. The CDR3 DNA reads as TGTGCCAGCAGCCGGGGACTAGCGGGAGGGGTCCAATGGAATGAGCAGTTCTTC. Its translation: CASSRGLAGGVQWNEQFF.

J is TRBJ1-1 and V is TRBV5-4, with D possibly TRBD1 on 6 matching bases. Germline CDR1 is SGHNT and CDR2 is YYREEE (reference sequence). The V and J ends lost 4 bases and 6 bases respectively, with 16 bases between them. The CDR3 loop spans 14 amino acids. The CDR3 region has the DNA TGTGCCAGCAGCCGAGGACAGACTAAACCTGAAGCTTTCTTT. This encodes CASSRGQTKPEAFF.

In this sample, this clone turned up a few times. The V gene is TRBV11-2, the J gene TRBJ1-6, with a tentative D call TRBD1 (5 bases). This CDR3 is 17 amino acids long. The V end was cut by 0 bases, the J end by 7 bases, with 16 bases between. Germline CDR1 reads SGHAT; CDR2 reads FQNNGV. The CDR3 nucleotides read TGTGCCAGCAGCTTAGATTGGGGCGGAGCATTAAATTCACCCCTCCACTTT. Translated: CASSLDWGGALNSPLHF.

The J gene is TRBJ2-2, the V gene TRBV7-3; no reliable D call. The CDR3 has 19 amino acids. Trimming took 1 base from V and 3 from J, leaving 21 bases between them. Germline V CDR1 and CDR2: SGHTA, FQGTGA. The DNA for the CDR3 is TGTGCCAGCAGCTTAAGATTAGCCGCGACCCTACCTCACACCGGGGAGCTGTTTTTT. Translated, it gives CASSLRLAATLPHTGELFF.

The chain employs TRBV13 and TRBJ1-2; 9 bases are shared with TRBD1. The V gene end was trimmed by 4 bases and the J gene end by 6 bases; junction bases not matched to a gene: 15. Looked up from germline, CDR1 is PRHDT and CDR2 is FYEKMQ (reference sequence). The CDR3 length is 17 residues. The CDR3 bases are TGTGCCAGCAGCTCCCACCTCGGAGACAGGGGGAGTAATGGCTACACCTTC. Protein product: CASSSHLGDRGSNGYTF.

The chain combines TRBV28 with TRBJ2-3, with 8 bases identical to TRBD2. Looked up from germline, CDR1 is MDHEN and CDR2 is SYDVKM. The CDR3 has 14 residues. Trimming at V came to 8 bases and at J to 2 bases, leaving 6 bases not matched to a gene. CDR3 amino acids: CASSTSGHTDTQYF. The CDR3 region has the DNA TGTGCCAGCTCAACTAGCGGTCACACAGATACGCAGTATTTT.

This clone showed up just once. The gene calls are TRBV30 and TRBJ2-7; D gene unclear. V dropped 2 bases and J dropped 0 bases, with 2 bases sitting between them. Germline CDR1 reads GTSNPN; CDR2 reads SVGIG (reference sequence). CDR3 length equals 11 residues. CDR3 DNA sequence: TGTGCCTGGAGTAGCTCCTACGAGCAGTACTTC. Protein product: CAWSSSYEQYF.

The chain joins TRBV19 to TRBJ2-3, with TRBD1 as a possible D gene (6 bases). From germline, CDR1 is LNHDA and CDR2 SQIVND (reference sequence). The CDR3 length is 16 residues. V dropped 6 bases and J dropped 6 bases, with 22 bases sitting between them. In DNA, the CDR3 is TGTGCCAGTAGAGATCTTGGACGGACAGCCGTCGATACGCAGTATTTT. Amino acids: CASRDLGRTAVDTQYF.

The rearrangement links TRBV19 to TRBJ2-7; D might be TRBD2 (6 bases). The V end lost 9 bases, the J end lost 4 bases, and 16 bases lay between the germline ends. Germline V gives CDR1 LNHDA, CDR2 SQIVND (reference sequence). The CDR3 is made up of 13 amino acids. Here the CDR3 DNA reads TGTGCCAGCCGCAAGGGTCGGGGGTACGAGCAGTACTTC. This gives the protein CASRKGRGYEQYF.

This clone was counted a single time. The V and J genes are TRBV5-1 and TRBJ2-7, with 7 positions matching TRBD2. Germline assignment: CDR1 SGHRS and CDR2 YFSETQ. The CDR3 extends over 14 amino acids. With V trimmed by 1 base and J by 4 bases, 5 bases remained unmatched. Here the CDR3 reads CASSLTSDSYEQYF. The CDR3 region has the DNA TGCGCCAGCAGCTTGACTAGCGACTCTTACGAGCAGTACTTC.

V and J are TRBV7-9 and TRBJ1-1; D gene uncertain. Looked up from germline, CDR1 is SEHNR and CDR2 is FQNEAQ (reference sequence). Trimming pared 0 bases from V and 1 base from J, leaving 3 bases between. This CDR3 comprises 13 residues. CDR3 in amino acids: CASSLAGNTEAFF. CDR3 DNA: TGTGCCAGCAGCTTAGCGGGGAACACTGAAGCTTTCTTT.

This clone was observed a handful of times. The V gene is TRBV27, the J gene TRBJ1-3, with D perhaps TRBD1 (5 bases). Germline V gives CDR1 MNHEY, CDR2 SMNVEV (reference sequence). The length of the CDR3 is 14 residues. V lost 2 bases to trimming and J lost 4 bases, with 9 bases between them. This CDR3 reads CASSLLGAGNTIYF. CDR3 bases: TGTGCCAGCAGTTTACTCGGGGCCGGAAACACCATATATTTT.

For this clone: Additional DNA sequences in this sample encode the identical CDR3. Written as DNA, the CDR3 is TGTGCCAGCAGCTTGGAGGGGCATCAGCCCCAGCATTTT. Protein product: CASSLEGHQPQHF. The chain employs TRBV5-5 and TRBJ1-5; tentatively, D is TRBD1 (5 bases). V dropped 0 bases and J dropped 5 bases, with 6 bases sitting between them. This CDR3 region has 13 residues. Germline V lookup: CDR1 SGHKS, CDR2 YYEKEE (reference sequence).

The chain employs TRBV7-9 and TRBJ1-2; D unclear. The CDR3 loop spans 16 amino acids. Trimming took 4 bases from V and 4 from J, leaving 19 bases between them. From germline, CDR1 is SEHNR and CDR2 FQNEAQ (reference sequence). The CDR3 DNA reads TGTGCCAGCAGCTCGTACGGCGGCAGAAGAATCTATGGCTACACCTTC. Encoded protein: CASSSYGGRRIYGYTF. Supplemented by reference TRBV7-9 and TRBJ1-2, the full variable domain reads DTGVSQNPRHKITKRGQNVTFRCDPISEHNRLYWYRQTLGQGPEFLTYFQNEAQLEKSRLLSDRFSAERPKGSFSTLEIQRTEQGDSAMYLCASSSYGGRRIYGYTFGSGTRLTVV.

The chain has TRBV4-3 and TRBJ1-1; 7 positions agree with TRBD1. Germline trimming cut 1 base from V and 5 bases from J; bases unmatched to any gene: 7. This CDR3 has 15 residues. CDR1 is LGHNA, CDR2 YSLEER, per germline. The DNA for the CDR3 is TGCGCCAGCAGCCAAGGTCCCGGGACAGAGACTGAAGCTTTCTTT. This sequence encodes CASSQGPGTETEAFF.

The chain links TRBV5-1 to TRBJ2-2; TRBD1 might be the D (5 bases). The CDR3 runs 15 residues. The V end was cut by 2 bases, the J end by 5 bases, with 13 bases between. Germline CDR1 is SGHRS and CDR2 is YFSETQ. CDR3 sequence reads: CASSLTQGNTGELFF. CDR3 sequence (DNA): TGCGCCAGCAGCTTAACCCAGGGAAATACCGGGGAGCTGTTTTTT.

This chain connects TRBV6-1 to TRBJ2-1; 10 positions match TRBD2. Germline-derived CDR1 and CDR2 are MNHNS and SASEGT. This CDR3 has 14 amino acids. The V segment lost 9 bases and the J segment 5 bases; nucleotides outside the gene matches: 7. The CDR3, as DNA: TGTGCCAGTTTCTCACTAGCGGGAAACAATGAGCAGTTCTTC. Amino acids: CASFSLAGNNEQFF.

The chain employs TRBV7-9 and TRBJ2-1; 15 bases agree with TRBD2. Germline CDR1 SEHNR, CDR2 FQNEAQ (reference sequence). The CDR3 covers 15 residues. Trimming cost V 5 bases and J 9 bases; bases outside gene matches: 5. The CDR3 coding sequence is TGTGCCAGCAGCCGGACTAGCGGGGGGGCAGGTGAGCAGTTCTTC. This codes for CASSRTSGGAGEQFF.